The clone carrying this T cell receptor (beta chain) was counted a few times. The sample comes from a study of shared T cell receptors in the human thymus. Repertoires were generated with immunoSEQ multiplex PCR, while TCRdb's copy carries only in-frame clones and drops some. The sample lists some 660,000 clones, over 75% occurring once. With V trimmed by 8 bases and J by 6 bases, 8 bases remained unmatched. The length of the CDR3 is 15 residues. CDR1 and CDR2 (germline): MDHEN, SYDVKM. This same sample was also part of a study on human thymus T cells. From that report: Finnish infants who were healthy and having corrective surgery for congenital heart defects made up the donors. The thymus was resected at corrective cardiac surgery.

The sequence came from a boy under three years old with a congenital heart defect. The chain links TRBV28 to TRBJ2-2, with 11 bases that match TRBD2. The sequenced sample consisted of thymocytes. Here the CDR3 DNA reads TGTGCCAGCCATAGCGGGGGGGCCTCCCCCGGGGAGCTGTTTTTT. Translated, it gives CASHSGGASPGELFF.